Below are 25 T cell receptor beta chains sequenced from a single sample in a study of blood T cell repertoires in COVID-19 (TCRdb year 2020). Library method: the immunoSEQ multiplex PCR assay. TCRdb obtained this table from immuneACCESS and retained in-frame rearrangements with V and J assigned. These tables miss some clones; where compared with another copy, unresolved V genes account for less than half of the shortfall, and the remainder is unexplained. Here the sample has tens of thousands of clones; roughly 72% occur a single time. The top ten clonotypes cover around 4.4% of the sample. The sequencing input was peripheral blood. These receptors all come from a woman in her seventies with COVID-19, enrolled during active disease.

The V gene is TRBV7-9, the J gene TRBJ1-2; 10 positions match TRBD1. V lost 5 bases, J lost 4 bases, and 4 bases stayed unmatched. Germline CDR1 and CDR2: SEHNR and FQNEAQ (reference sequence). The CDR3 spans 14 residues. DNA of the CDR3: TGTGCCAGCAGCCGGACAGGGGGGGTCTATGGCTACACCTTC. Protein: CASSRTGGVYGYTF. Looking up the rest from reference TRBV7-9 and TRBJ1-2 gives the full variable domain: DTGVSQNPRHKITKRGQNVTFRCDPISEHNRLYWYRQTLGQGPEFLTYFQNEAQLEKSRLLSDRFSAERPKGSFSTLEIQRTEQGDSAMYLCASSRTGGVYGYTFGSGTRLTVV.

The chain is built from TRBV24-1 and TRBJ2-1; TRBD1 aligns across 9 bases. Germline-derived CDR1 and CDR2 are KGHDR and SFDVKD. The V gene end was trimmed by 4 bases and the J gene end by 2 bases; junction bases not matched to a gene: 5. The CDR3 is 16 amino acids. The CDR3 DNA sequence: TGTGCCACCAGTGACCCCGGACAGGGGACCTACAATGAGCAGTTCTTC. The encoded protein is CATSDPGQGTYNEQFF.

V usage is TRBV21-1 and J usage is TRBJ1-1. TRBV21-1 is described as a pseudogene. The CDR3 is 17 residues long. This chain's CDR3 is CASSPPRRPRENTEAFF. The CDR3 nucleotides read TGTGCCAGCAGCCCGCCCAGGCGTCCGAGGGAGAACACTGAAGCTTTCTTT.

The chain is built from TRBV5-4 and TRBJ2-4, with 7 bases fitting TRBD2. The V gene's germline CDR1 is SGHNT and CDR2 YYREEE (reference sequence). The CDR3 extends over 14 amino acids. The junction had 4 bases not matched to a gene; V was cut back by 4 bases and J by 3 bases. The CDR3 reads CASSPGGGKNIQYF. CDR3 DNA sequence: TGTGCCAGCAGCCCCGGCGGGGGCAAAAACATTCAGTACTTC. Drawing the rest from reference TRBV5-4 and TRBJ2-4, the complete variable domain is ETGVTQSPTHLIKTRGQQVTLRCSSQSGHNTVSWYQQALGQGPQFIFQYYREEENGRGNFPPRFSGLQFPNYSSELNVNALELDDSALYLCASSPGGGKNIQYFGAGTRLSVL.

This clone was picked up many times. CDR3 amino acids: CSVEDPRYQETQYF. The CDR3 DNA is TGCAGCGTTGAAGATCCCAGGTACCAAGAGACCCAGTACTTC. V and J are TRBV29-1 and TRBJ2-5, with D unresolved. The germline CDR1 and CDR2 sequences are SQVTM and ANQGSEA. V lost 0 bases and J 0 bases, leaving 8 bases between the germline ends. The CDR3 loop spans 14 amino acids.

This clone occurred a few times. The chain carries TRBV12-5 and TRBJ2-3; weak D call: TRBD1 (5 bases). Germline V gene sequence: CDR1 LGHNT, CDR2 FRNRAP. The CDR3 has 13 residues. Trimming cost V 6 bases and J 6 bases, with 13 bases left between them. The CDR3 DNA sequence: TGTGCTAGTGGGCCCCTGAAGGGGGATACGCAGTATTTT. It translates to CASGPLKGDTQYF.

The genes are TRBV7-6 and TRBJ2-3, with D perhaps matching TRBD1 (6 bases). Trimming cost V 5 bases and J 0 bases, with 15 bases left between them. CDR3 length: 16 amino acids. CDR1 is SGHVS and CDR2 is FNYEAQ in the germline V gene. The CDR3 nucleotides read TGTGCCAGCAGCCTAAGGACAGCCTCTAGCACAGATACGCAGTATTTT. It translates to CASSLRTASSTDTQYF.

This clone was observed a single time. This rearrangement joins TRBV5-1 to TRBJ1-1; 7 bases match TRBD1. Germline CDR1 SGHRS, CDR2 YFSETQ. The CDR3 sequence is 13 residues long. The J segment lost 5 bases and the V segment lost 4 bases, leaving 5 bases of the junction unmatched. CDR3 coding DNA: TGCGCCAGCAGCGCAGGGGGTCAGACTGAAGCTTTCTTT. Residues: CASSAGGQTEAFF. The full variable domain, in which reference TRBV5-1 and TRBJ1-1 provide the parts outside the CDR3, is KAGVTQTPRYLIKTRGQQVTLSCSPISGHRSVSWYQQTPGQGLQFLFEYFSETQRNKGNFPGRFSGRQFSNSRSEMNVSTLELGDSALYLCASSAGGQTEAFFGQGTRLTVV.

The genes are TRBV12-3 or TRBV12-4 and TRBJ1-5; D remains ambiguous. V dropped 6 bases and J dropped 5 bases, with 11 bases sitting between them. The CDR3 has 13 residues. CDR3 region: CASSRERDQPQHF. For the CDR3, the DNA is TGTGCCAGCAGCCGGGAGCGGGATCAGCCCCAGCATTTT.

The genes are TRBV5-1 and TRBJ2-7, with TRBD2 matching over 10 bases. The ends lost 3 bases at V and 7 bases at J; junction bases unmatched: 7. The germline V gene has CDR1 SGHRS and CDR2 YFSETQ. The CDR3 runs 14 residues. The CDR3 is CASSSLAGDGEQYV. The CDR3 DNA sequence: TGCGCCAGCAGCTCCCTAGCGGGAGATGGTGAGCAGTACGTC.

V is TRBV5-1 and J is TRBJ2-3, with D possibly being TRBD2 (6 bases). The germline V gene encodes CDR1 SGHRS and CDR2 YFSETQ. The germline V and J ends were trimmed by 7 bases and 3 bases, with 15 bases remaining between them. The CDR3 loop spans 14 amino acids. The DNA of the CDR3 is TGCGCCAGCTCCGGACTACCGAATACAGATACGCAGTATTTT. Its protein product is CASSGLPNTDTQYF.

This chain joins TRBV5-1 and TRBJ2-7; 7 bases fit TRBD1. Germline V gives CDR1 SGHRS, CDR2 YFSETQ. The CDR3 consists of 14 residues. The junction had 7 bases not matched to a gene; V was cut back by 4 bases and J by 3 bases. In nucleotides, the CDR3 is TGCGCCAGCAGCCCCGACAGGGCTAGCTACGAGCAGTACTTC. This codes for CASSPDRASYEQYF.

The chain links TRBV6-5 to TRBJ2-1; perhaps TRBD2 as D (5 bases). V dropped 3 bases and J dropped 6 bases, with 15 bases sitting between them. The CDR3 is 15 residues long. In germline, CDR1 is MNHEY, CDR2 SVGAGI. CDR3 loop: CASSYDSRRFNEQFF. CDR3 nucleotide sequence: TGTGCCAGCAGTTATGACTCCCGGAGGTTCAATGAGCAGTTCTTC.

The genes are TRBV10-2 and TRBJ1-5, with 7 bases identical to TRBD1. The CDR3 extends over 14 amino acids. The V and J ends lost 0 bases and 8 bases, in that order; junction bases with no gene match: 4. Germline CDR1 and CDR2: WSHSY and SAAADI. CDR3 amino acids: CASSESNRGEPQHF. In DNA, the CDR3 is TGCGCCAGCAGTGAGTCGAACAGGGGTGAGCCCCAGCATTTT.

This clone has more than one count but fewer than ten. The genes are TRBV20-1 and TRBJ1-2, with D possibly being TRBD1 (6 bases). The CDR3 sequence is 15 residues long. V lost 3 bases and J 8 bases, leaving 22 bases between the germline ends. Germline values: CDR1 DFQATT, CDR2 SNEGSKA (reference sequence). The CDR3 DNA reads as TGCAGTGCTAGTTCGGGGGGACCGGGGGCGCGGGGCTACACCTTC. Amino acids: CSASSGGPGARGYTF.

The V and J genes are TRBV11-3 and TRBJ2-6; possible D gene TRBD2, 5 bases. Germline V gene sequence: CDR1 SGHNT, CDR2 YENEEA. V lost 3 bases and J 1 base, leaving 7 bases between the germline ends. The CDR3 loop spans 15 amino acids. As DNA, the CDR3 is TGTGCCAGCAGCTTCTCGGGGTCTGGGGCCAACGTCCTGACTTTC. This sequence encodes CASSFSGSGANVLTF.

The chain links TRBV7-8 to TRBJ2-7; 7 positions match TRBD2. The CDR3 runs 16 residues. J lost 6 bases, V lost 1 base, and 12 bases had no gene match. The germline V gene encodes CDR1 SGHVS and CDR2 FQNEAQ. Written as DNA, the CDR3 is TGTGCCAGCAGCTTAGAGGCGGGGGTCACCGTTCCCGAGCAGTACTTC. Amino acids: CASSLEAGVTVPEQYF.

This chain joins TRBV24-1 and TRBJ2-6; 8 nucleotides match TRBD1. Germline V CDR1 and CDR2: KGHDR, SFDVKD. J lost 3 bases, V lost 6 bases, and 3 bases had no gene match. CDR3 size: 15 residues. CDR3 amino acids: CATSQGALGANVLTF. The CDR3, as DNA: TGTGCCACCAGTCAGGGGGCGCTTGGGGCCAACGTCCTGACTTTC.

J is TRBJ2-7 and V is TRBV11-3; perhaps TRBD2 as D (6 bases). CDR3 length: 15 amino acids. Germline V lookup: CDR1 SGHNT, CDR2 YENEEA. V gave up 5 bases and J gave up 0 bases, with 14 bases separating them. The CDR3 DNA follows: TGTGCCAGCAGCCCCGGGGGATCGAGCTCCTACGAGCAGTACGTC. It translates to CASSPGGSSSYEQYV.

This clone was detected only a few times. The CDR3 region is CASSPSSYDRGSRTEAFF. CDR3 coding DNA: TGTGCCAGCAGCCCGAGTAGTTACGATCGAGGGTCGCGCACTGAAGCTTTCTTT. The J gene is TRBJ1-1, the V gene TRBV7-6; D not certain. CDR1 and CDR2 from the germline V gene are SGHVS and FNYEAQ. CDR3 length: 18 residues. The ends were cut back, 5 bases at V and 4 bases at J, with 26 bases in the middle.

The genes are TRBV7-2 and TRBJ2-1; 9 nucleotides align to TRBD1. The junction had 8 bases not matched to a gene; V was cut back by 2 bases and J by 0 bases. The CDR3 is made up of 18 amino acids. CDR1 SGHTA and CDR2 FQGNSA come from the germline V gene. Here the CDR3 reads CASSLSGQGPHSYNEQFF. DNA of the CDR3: TGTGCCAGCAGCTTATCGGGACAGGGACCACACTCCTACAATGAGCAGTTCTTC.

The chain couples TRBV4-3 to TRBJ2-1; 8 bases are shared with TRBD2. The CDR3 contains 13 residues. The V gene's germline CDR1 is LGHNA and CDR2 YSLEER. The ends lost 1 base at V and 16 bases at J; junction bases unmatched: 9. The CDR3 DNA reads as TGCGCCAGCAGCCAAGCGCCGGGACTAGGTATTTTCTTC. Its translation: CASSQAPGLGIFF.

The V call is TRBV7-9, the J call TRBJ1-6; D unclear. V lost 6 bases, J lost 5 bases, and 8 bases lay in between. CDR1 SEHNR and CDR2 FQNEAQ come from the germline V gene (reference sequence). There are 13 residues in the CDR3. The chain's CDR3 is CASRWGDNSPLHF. The CDR3 DNA follows: TGTGCCAGCAGGTGGGGAGATAATTCACCCCTCCACTTT.

The CDR3 region has the DNA TGTGCCAGCAGCGAACAGGGGCAGGGGAAGCCCCAGCATTTT. Translating it yields CASSEQGQGKPQHF. The chain uses TRBV2 and TRBJ1-5, with 7 bases lining up with TRBD1. The V gene end was trimmed by 6 bases and the J gene end by 8 bases; junction bases not matched to a gene: 10. The CDR3 runs to 14 residues. Germline V gene sequence: CDR1 SNHLY, CDR2 FYNNEI.

The V gene is TRBV18, the J gene TRBJ2-1; the match to TRBD2 covers 10 bases. The trim removed 6 bases at V and 6 bases at J, leaving 14 bases unmatched. Germline V gives CDR1 KGHSH, CDR2 LQKENI. The CDR3 is made up of 17 amino acids. CDR3 sequence reads: CASSRSNGLAGVNEQFF. CDR3 bases: TGTGCCAGCTCGCGGTCCAACGGGCTAGCGGGAGTCAATGAGCAGTTCTTC.